The T cell receptor (beta chain) described here comes from a study of cytomegalovirus exposure and HLA in healthy donors. At the level of the study: HLA-typed donors contributed approximately 86 million unique TCRs, which were held in an early data release. General study points: Most TCR sequences showed up rarely, but some public TCRs showed up in many donors. Some highly shared sequence variants likely arose as a pipeline artifact.

The PCR had 60 Vbeta and 13 Jbeta primers. The table came from immunoSEQ multiplex PCR; TCRdb's copy has only in-frame clones and leaves some out. The sample carries about 220,000 clones, more than 75% recorded once. This CDR3 comprises 13 residues. The V end lost 3 bases, the J end lost 5 bases, and 11 bases lay between the germline ends. CDR1 and CDR2 (germline): SGHRS, YFSETQ. As regards this clone: What it binds is unknown.

This clonotype originated in a man aged 35-49 years in good health and CMV-seropositive. The V and J genes are TRBV5-1 and TRBJ1-1, with D tentatively TRBD1 (6 bases). Sequenced sample: PBMCs. The CDR3 loop reads CASSSTGTTEAFF. CDR3 DNA: TGCGCCAGCAGCTCGACCGGGACAACTGAAGCTTTCTTT.